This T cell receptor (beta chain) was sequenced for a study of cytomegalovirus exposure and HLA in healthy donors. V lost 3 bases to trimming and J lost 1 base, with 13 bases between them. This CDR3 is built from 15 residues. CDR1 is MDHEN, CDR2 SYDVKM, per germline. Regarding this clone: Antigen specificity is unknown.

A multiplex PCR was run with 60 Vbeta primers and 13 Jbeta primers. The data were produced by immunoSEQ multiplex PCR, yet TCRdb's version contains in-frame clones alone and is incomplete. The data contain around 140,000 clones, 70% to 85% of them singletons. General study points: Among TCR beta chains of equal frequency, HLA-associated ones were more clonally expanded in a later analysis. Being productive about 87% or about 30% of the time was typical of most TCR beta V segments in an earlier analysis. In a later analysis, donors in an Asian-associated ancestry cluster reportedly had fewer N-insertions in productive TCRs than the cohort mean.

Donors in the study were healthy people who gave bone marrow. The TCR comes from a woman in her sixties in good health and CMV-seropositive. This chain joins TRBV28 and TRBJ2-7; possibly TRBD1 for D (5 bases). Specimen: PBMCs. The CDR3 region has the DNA TGTGCCAGCAGTTTGTGGCAGGGCCAATCCTACGAGCAGTACTTC. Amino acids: CASSLWQGQSYEQYF.